This TCR beta chain was sequenced for a study of cytomegalovirus exposure and HLA in healthy donors. Points from the study as a whole: An analysis done earlier found most TCR beta V segments productive about 87% or about 30% of the time. Researchers reported in a later analysis that common viral pathogens appeared linked to several top clusters.

Of note for this clone: The target antigen is unknown.

CDR3 length equals 14 residues. V lost 4 bases and J 5 bases, leaving 15 bases between the germline ends. Germline loops: CDR1 SGHRS, CDR2 YFSETQ. Researchers ran the PCR with 60 Vbeta and 13 Jbeta primers. Here immunoSEQ multiplex PCR was the method, and the copy in TCRdb shows in-frame clones only, minus some. The sample has 110,000 to 150,000 clones, about 73% seen once. This chain connects TRBV5-1 to TRBJ1-1; D is possibly TRBD1 (5 bases). The sequencing input was PBMCs. The clonotype comes from a woman aged 55-69 years in good health and CMV-seropositive. This CDR3 reads CASSLGPSGTEAFF. Written as DNA, the CDR3 is TGCGCCAGCAGCCTGGGACCCTCGGGGACTGAAGCTTTCTTT.